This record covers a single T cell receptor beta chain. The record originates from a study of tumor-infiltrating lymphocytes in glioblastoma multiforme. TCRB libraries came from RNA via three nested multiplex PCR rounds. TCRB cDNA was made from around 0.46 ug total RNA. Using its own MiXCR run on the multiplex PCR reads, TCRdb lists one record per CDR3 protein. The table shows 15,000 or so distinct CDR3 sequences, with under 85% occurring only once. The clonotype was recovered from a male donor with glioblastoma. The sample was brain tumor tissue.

The CDR3 DNA follows: TGCAGCCTTTTTACAGGGGGCCCAGATACGCAGTATTTT. This gives the protein CSLFTGGPDTQYF. The rearrangement uses TRBV29-1 and TRBJ2-3, with 9 bases that match TRBD1. V gave up 8 bases and J gave up 4 bases; unmatched junction bases: 7. The CDR3 loop spans 13 amino acids. Per germline, CDR1 SQVTM and CDR2 ANQGSEA.